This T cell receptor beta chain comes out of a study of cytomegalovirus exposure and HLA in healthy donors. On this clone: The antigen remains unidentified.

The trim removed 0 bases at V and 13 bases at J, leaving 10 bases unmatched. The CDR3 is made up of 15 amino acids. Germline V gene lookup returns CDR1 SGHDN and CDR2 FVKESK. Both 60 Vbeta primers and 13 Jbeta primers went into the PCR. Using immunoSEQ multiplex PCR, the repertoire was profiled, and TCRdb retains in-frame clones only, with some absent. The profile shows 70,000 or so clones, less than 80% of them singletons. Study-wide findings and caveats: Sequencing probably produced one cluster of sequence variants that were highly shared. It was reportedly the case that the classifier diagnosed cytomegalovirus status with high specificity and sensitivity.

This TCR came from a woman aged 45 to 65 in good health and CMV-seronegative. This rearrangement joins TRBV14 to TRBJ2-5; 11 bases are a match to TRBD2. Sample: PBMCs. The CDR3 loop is CASSQDEGSGRARYF. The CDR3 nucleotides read TGTGCCAGCAGCCAAGATGAGGGTAGCGGGAGGGCCAGGTACTTC.